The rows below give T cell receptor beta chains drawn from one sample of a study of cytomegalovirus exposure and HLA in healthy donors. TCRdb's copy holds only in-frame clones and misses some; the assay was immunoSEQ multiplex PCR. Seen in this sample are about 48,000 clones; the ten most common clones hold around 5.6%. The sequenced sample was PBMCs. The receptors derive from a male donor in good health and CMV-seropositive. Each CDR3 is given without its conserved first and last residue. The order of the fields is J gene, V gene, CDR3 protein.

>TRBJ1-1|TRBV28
ASSLEGSKRAF
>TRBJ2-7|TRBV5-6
ASSLPKGLLSYEQY
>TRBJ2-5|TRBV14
ASSQFPGGVETQY
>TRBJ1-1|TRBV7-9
ASSLSGVSTEAF
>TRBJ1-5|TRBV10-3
AISAGQANQPQH
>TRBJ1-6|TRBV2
ASSETGVNSPLH
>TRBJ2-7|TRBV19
ASSQGQGALGYEQY
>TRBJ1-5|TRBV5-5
ASSHPGQGLGGPQH
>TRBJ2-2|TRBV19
ASSIPRTSGLVWELF
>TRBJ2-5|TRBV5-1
ASSSTRVETQY
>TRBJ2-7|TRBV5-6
ASSLGPGQGINEQY
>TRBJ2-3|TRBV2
ASSDRDRDLDTQY
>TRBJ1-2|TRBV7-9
ASSLDLEGPLGA
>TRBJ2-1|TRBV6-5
ASSYSTSGAYNEQF
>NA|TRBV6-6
ASSYSTPSYEQY
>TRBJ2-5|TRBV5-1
ASSQRGQGEETQY
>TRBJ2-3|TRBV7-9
ASSAPGSTDTQY
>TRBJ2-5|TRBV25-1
ASSDGPWGGGYQETQY
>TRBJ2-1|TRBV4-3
ASSQSQGDYNEQF
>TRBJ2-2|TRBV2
ASSEDGGATGELF
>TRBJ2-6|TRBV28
ASSLRAGAGSGANVLT
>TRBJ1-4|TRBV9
ASSVGGREYGEKLF
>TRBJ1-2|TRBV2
ASSEGARVANYGYT
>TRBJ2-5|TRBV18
ASSQGQGMETQY
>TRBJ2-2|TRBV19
ASKQTGRVTSGVGELF
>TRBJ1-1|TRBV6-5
ASSYSKGSASAEAF
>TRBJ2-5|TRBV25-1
ASSEAGIQTQY
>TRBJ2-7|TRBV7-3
ASSPQEGAFGEQY
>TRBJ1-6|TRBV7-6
ASSPRYPGDNSPLH
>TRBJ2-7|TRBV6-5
ASSGPPDEQY
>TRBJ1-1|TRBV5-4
ASSLETSNTEAF
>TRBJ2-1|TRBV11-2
ASSPTSGGYNEQF
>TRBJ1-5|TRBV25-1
ASSELAEANQPQH
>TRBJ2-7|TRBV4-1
ASSQDLRETYEQY
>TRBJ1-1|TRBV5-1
ASSLAGSSHPNTEAF
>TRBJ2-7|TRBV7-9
ASSYPGTDSYEQY
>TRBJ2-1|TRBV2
ASGNERGPYNEQF
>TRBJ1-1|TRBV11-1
ASSTGGAGNTEAF
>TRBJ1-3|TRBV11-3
ASSFRTGAGNTIY